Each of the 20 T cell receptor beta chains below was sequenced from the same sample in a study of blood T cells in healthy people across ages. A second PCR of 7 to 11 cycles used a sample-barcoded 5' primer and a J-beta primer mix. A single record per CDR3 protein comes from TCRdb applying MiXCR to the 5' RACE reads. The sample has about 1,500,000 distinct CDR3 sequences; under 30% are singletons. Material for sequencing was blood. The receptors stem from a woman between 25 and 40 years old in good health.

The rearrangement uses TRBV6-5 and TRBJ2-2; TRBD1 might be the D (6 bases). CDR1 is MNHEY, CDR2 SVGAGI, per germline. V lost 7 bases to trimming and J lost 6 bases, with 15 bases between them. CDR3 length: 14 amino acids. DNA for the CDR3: TGTGCCAGCACGACAGGTCTCTTGGCCGGGGAGCTGTTTTTT. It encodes CASTTGLLAGELFF.

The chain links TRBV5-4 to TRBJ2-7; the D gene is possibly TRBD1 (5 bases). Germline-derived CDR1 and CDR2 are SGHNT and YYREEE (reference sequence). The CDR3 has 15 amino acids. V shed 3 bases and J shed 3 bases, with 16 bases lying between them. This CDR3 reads CASSSRQSSIYEQYF. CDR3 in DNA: TGTGCCAGCAGCTCCCGACAGTCGAGTATCTACGAGCAGTACTTC. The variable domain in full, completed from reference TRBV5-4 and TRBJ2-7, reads ETGVTQSPTHLIKTRGQQVTLRCSSQSGHNTVSWYQQALGQGPQFIFQYYREEENGRGNFPPRFSGLQFPNYSSELNVNALELDDSALYLCASSSRQSSIYEQYFGPGTRLTVT.

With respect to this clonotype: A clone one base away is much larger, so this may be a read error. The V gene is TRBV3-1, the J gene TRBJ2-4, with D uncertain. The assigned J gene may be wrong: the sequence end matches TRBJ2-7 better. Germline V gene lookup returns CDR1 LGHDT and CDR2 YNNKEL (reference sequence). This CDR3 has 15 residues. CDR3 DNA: TGTGCCAGCAGCCAAATCGCCAGATCGAACTACGAGCAGTACTTC. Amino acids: CASSQIARSNYEQYF.

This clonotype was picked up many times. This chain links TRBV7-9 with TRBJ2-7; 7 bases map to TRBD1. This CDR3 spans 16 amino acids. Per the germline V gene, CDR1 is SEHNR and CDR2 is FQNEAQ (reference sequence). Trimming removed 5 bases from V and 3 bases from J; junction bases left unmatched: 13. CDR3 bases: TGTGCCAGCAGCCCTGCCGACAGGGTTAATATCTACGAGCAGTACTTC. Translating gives CASSPADRVNIYEQYF.

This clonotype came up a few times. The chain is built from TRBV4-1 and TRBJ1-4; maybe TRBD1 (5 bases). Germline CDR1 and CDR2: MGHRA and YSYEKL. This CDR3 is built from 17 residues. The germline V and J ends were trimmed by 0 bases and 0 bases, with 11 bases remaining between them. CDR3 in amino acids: CASSQDSRDPTNEKLFF. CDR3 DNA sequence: TGCGCCAGCAGCCAAGATTCAAGGGACCCAACTAATGAAAAACTGTTTTTT.

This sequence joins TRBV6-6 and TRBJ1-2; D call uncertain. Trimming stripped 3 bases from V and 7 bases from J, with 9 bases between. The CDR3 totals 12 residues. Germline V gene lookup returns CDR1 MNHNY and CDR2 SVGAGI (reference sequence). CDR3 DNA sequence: TGTGCCAGCAGTTATGCAGGCTCTGGCTACACCTTC. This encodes CASSYAGSGYTF.

CDR3 loop: CASSKGGGEQFF. In nucleotides, the CDR3 is TGTGCCAGCAGCAAGGGAGGGGGTGAGCAGTTCTTC. The chain couples TRBV11-2 to TRBJ2-1; TRBD2 might be the D (7 bases). Trimming removed 5 bases from V and 9 bases from J, with 11 bases in between. Germline CDR1 SGHAT, CDR2 FQNNGV. This CDR3 region has 12 residues.

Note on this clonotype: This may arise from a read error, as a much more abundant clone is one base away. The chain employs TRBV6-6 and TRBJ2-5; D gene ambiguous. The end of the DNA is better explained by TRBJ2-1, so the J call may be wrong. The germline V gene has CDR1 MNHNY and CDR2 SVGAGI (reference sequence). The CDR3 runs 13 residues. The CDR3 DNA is TGTGCCAGCAAACAGCCGTACCAAGAGACCCAGTTCTTC. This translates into CASKQPYQETQFF.

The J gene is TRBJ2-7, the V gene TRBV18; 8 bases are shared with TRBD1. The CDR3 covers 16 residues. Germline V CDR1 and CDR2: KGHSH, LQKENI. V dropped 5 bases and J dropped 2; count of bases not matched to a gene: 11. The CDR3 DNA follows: TGTGCCAGCTCAGCAGGGGGCCGAGGGTCAACCTACGAGCAGTACTTC. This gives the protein CASSAGGRGSTYEQYF.

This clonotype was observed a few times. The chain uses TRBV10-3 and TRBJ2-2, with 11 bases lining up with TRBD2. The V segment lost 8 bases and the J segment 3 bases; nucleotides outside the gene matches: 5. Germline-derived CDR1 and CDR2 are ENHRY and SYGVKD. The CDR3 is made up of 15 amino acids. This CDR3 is CAIGSLAGDTGELFF. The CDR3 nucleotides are TGTGCCATCGGATCACTAGCGGGAGACACCGGGGAGCTGTTTTTT.

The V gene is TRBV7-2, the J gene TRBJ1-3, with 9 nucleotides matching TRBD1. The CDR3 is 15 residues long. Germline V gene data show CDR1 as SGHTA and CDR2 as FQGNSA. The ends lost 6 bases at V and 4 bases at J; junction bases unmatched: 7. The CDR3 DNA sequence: TGTGCCAGCAGACCAACAGGGGGCCGGGGAAACACCATATATTTT. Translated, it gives CASRPTGGRGNTIYF.

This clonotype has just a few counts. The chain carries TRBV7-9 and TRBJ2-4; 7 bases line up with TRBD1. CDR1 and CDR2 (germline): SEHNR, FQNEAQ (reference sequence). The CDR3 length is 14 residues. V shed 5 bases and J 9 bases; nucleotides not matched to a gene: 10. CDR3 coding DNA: TGTGCCAGCAGCGTGGGGACAGACCAAAGCATTCAGTACTTC. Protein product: CASSVGTDQSIQYF. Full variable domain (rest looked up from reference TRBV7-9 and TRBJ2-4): DTGVSQNPRHKITKRGQNVTFRCDPISEHNRLYWYRQTLGQGPEFLTYFQNEAQLEKSRLLSDRFSAERPKGSFSTLEIQRTEQGDSAMYLCASSVGTDQSIQYFGAGTRLSVL.

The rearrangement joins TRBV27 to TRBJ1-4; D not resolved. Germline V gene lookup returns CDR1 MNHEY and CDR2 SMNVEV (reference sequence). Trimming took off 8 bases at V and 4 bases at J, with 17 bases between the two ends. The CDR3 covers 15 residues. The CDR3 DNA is TGTGCCAGCGTTCTTTATCCGGGCCTTAATGAAAAACTGTTTTTT. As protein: CASVLYPGLNEKLFF.

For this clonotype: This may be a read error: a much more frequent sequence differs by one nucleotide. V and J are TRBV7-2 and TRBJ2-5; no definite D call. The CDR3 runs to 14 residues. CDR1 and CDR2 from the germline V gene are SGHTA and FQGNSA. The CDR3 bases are TGTGCCGGCAGCTCCGCCGGGTTAACGGAGACCCAGTACTTC. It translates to CAGSSAGLTETQYF.

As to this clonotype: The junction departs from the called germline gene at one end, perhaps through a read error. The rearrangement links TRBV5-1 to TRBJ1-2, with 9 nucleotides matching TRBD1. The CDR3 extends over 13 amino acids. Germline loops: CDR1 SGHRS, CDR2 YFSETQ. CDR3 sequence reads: CASGLGQGGGYTF. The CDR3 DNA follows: TGCGCCAGCGGCTTGGGACAGGGAGGTGGCTACACCTTC.

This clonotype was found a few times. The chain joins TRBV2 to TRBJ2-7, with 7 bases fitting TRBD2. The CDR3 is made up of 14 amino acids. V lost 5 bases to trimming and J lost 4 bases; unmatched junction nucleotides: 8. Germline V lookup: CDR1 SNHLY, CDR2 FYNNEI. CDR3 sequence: CASSNRVAGYEQYF. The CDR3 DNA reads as TGTGCCAGCAGTAACCGGGTAGCGGGTTACGAGCAGTACTTC.

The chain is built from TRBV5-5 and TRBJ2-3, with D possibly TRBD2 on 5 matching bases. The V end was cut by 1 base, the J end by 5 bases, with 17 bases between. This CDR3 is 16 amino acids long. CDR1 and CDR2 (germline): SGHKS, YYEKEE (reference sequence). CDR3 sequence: CASSLTRSLGIDTQYF. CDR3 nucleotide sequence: TGTGCCAGCAGCTTGACTAGATCCCTGGGGATAGATACGCAGTATTTT.

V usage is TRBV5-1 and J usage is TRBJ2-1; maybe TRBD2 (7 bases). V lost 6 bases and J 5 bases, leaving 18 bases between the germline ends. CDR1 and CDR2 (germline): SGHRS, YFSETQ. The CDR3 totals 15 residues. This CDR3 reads CASTGSGGQNNEQFF. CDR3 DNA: TGCGCCAGCACGGGGTCCGGGGGGCAAAACAATGAGCAGTTCTTC.

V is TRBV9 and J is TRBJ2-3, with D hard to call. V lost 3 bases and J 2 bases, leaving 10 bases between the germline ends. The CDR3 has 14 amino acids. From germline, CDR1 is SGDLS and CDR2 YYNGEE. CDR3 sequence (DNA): TGTGCCAGCAGCGCCCAAACCTTCACAGATACGCAGTATTTT. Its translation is CASSAQTFTDTQYF.

The CDR3 DNA follows: TGTGCCAGCAGTTCCAGTTCGGGGGCTGTCGGGGAGCTGTTTTTT. It translates to CASSSSSGAVGELFF. The rearrangement links TRBV7-3 to TRBJ2-2; the D gene could be TRBD1 or TRBD2 (6 bases each). The CDR3 has 15 amino acids. Germline V lookup: CDR1 SGHTA, CDR2 FQGTGA. Trimming left V 6 bases short and J 7 bases short, with 18 bases between. Using reference TRBV7-3 and TRBJ2-2 for the parts outside the CDR3, the full variable domain is GAGVSQTPSNKVTEKGKYVELRCDPISGHTALYWYRQSLGQGPEFLIYFQGTGAADDSGLPNDRFFAVRPEGSVSTLKIQRTERGDSAVYLCASSSSSGAVGELFFGEGSRLTVL.